This T cell receptor (beta chain) emerged from a study of T cells in Graves' hyperthyroidism and ophthalmopathy (dated by TCRdb to the late 2010s). Regarding the study in general: Peripheral blood was collected at initial diagnosis, before any treatment. TCR V-J signatures able to tell the groups apart were searched for in a discovery cohort of 100 patients, of whom more than 40 had Graves' ophthalmopathy and about 55 had stable Graves' hyperthyroidism. The paper reports TCR Vbeta CDR3 sequencing of approximately 140 peripheral blood samples: approximately 43 ophthalmopathy, around 80 hyperthyroidism and around 17 progressor patients. In about six Graves' hyperthyroidism patients, the study also compared T-cell repertoires from thyroid tissue with T-cell repertoires from blood. Whether ophthalmopathy could be predicted prospectively was tested in an independent validation cohort made up of about 18 hyperthyroidism patients plus 17 patients who later progressed to ophthalmopathy. The approximately 97 discovery patients were randomly divided into training and test sets at a 7:3 ratio. After blood sampling, hyperthyroidism patients were treated with methimazole at a starting dose of 30 mg daily, and ophthalmopathy patients were treated with high-dose intravenous methylprednisolone. Beyond this particular receptor, the publication reports: In validation, the model predicted progression to ophthalmopathy with 60% to 71% sensitivity and over 72% specificity, a median of 6.5 months before onset. Ophthalmopathy was separated from stable hyperthyroidism by a 13 V-J signature model, with around 90% sensitivity and 81% to 82% specificity obtained in cross-validation and 80%/75% obtained in testing. No statistical method was used to set the sample size in advance, and investigators knew the group allocation. Most expanded thyroid clonotypes (frequency above 0.001) were also detected in blood, a finding suggesting that blood repertoires may reflect thyroid immune responses.

Hyperthyroidism patients were newly diagnosed, with disease duration under 2 months, and aged 18 to 65 years. Patients with uncontrolled infections, other autoimmune diseases, pregnancy or lactation were excluded. Clinical symptoms, serum thyroxine and TRAb, thyroid ultrasound, and orbital computed tomography formed the basis for the diagnoses. For progressor patients, blood was drawn at the first diagnosis of hyperthyroidism, before any ophthalmopathy symptoms had appeared. PBMCs were separated from roughly 10 ml of fresh peripheral blood using Ficoll-Paque density gradient centrifugation. Patients classed as progressors first received a Graves' hyperthyroidism diagnosis and then went on to develop ophthalmopathy during follow-up. Total RNA was extracted with Trizol reagent, and quality was checked on an Agilent 2100 Bioanalyzer. The TCR beta CDR3 regions were amplified from the RNA transcripts. The first round of RT-PCR for the TCR CDR3 was performed with the HTBI primer set and the Qiagen OneStep RT-PCR kit. A second multiplex PCR round built the libraries, followed by size selection and purification. Libraries were sequenced paired-end with 100 bp reads on an Illumina HiSeq2000. As for how the authors treated the data: SOAPnuke was used to process the raw data, throwing out any read that contained adapters or uncalled bases, had a mean Phred below 15, or lacked an exact constant-primer or identifier match. High-quality paired reads were merged with COPE v1.2.5, and unique nucleotide sequences were defined as clonotypes. MiTCR v1.1 was used to align the clonotypes against IMGT TRBV, TRBD and TRBJ reference segments. Only V-J combinations with frequency above 0.0001, covering roughly 99% of repertoires, were analysed. A TCS score was defined as the ratio between F50 (clonal expansion) and ExV (chaos), using BLOSUM62-based TCRdist between CDR3 peptides within each V-J. Welch's t-statistics and random forest reduced roughly 540 V-J features to 10 to 15, which were used in a naive Bayes classifier (R e1071). TCRdb's own reprocessing of the public reads used fastp at Q25 and MiXCR and kept productive beta chains. Identical CDR3 proteins give one entry, which carries the most common genes and DNA. It is TCRdb's table, rather than the study itself, that gives the V and J calls and clone size. This sample comprises around 300,000 distinct CDR3 sequences, 10% to 15% of them detected only once. The ten largest clones represent almost 8% of the sample.

Deletion took 1 base off V and 2 bases off J, with a span of 11 bases between the germline ends. CDR1 and CDR2, looked up from the germline V gene (reference sequence), are SEHNR and FQNEAQ. The cysteine opens and the phenylalanine closes a CDR3 of 15 amino acids. Left in the record is the CDR3 DNA by itself, 45 bases read in frame from the first base. This clonotype was seen ten or more times. The antigen it binds to is not known. Per-nucleotide qualities are absent, and no much larger clonotype sits a single base away. The chain uses TRBV7-9 and TRBJ2-5; the D gene is perhaps TRBD2, on 6 matching bases. This TCR derives from a woman between 25 and 40 years old with Graves' hyperthyroidism that later progressed to Graves' ophthalmopathy. The sequenced sample consisted of blood. Here the CDR3 is given as CASSLEGLPQETQYF. The base sequence is TGTGCCAGCAGCTTAGAAGGACTACCTCAAGAGACCCAGTACTTC.